The source of this T cell receptor (beta chain) is a study of T cell repertoires in cytomegalovirus infection. Study-level information: Signatures in public TCR beta sequences pointed to both CMV infection and matching HLA type.

The CDR3 runs to 12 residues. Trimming stripped 8 bases from V and 4 bases from J, with 11 bases between. From germline, CDR1 is SGHDN and CDR2 FVKESK. Study-level results: Dominant in the ex vivo response were TCR beta clonotypes restricted by HLA-C and specific for CMV. Cumulative frequency (of public TCR beta family members) identified carriers of CMV plus the relevant HLA.

TCRdb reprocessed the reads via MiXCR and lists one record per CDR3 protein. The repertoire consists of some 300,000 distinct CDR3 sequences, with roughly a sixth occurring once and the leading ten covering around 11%. About this clonotype: What it binds is not known.

Sequenced material: PBMCs. This chain links TRBV14 with TRBJ2-5; D is unclear. This sequence originates from a human donor in good health (CMV status not recorded). Some clones in this sample may be carry-over from other donors' samples. The CDR3 nucleotides read TGTGCCAGCGGAACAGCAGTAGAGACCCAGTACTTC. Translation: CASGTAVETQYF.